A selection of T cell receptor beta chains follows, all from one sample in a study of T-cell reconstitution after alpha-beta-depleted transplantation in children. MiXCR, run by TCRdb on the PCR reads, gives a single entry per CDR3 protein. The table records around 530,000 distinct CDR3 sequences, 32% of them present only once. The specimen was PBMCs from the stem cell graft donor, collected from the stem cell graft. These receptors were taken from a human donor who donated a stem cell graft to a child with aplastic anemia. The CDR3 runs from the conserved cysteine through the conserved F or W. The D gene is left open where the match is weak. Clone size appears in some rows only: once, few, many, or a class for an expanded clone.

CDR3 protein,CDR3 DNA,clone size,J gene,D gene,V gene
CSASEGVSGANGLTF,TGCAGTGCTAGCGAAGGGGTGTCTGGGGCCAACGGCCTGACTTTC,few,TRBJ2-6,NA,TRBV20-1
CSAPGSYLETQYF,TGCAGTGCCCCTGGGAGCTACCTGGAGACCCAGTACTTC,few,TRBJ2-5,NA,TRBV20-1
CAWSGDFTGELFF,TGTGCCTGGAGTGGCGACTTCACCGGGGAGCTGTTTTTT,NA,TRBJ2-2,NA,TRBV30
CASSLVGEKLFF,TGCGCCAGCAGCTTGGTTGGGGAAAAACTGTTTTTT,many,TRBJ1-4,NA,TRBV5-1
CASSQTNTNTEAFF,TGTGCCAGCAGCCAAACTAACACGAACACTGAAGCTTTCTTT,NA,TRBJ1-1,NA,TRBV14
CASSQDRGVTEAFF,TGCGCCAGCAGCCAAGACAGGGGGGTTACTGAAGCTTTCTTT,NA,TRBJ1-1,TRBD1,TRBV4-3
CSARVGGPNTEAFF,TGCAGTGCTAGAGTGGGGGGGCCGAACACTGAAGCTTTCTTT,NA,TRBJ1-1,NA,TRBV20-1
CASSLDPGGYTIYF,TGCGCCAGCAGCTTGGATCCAGGGGGATACACCATATATTTT,NA,TRBJ1-3,TRBD1,TRBV5-1
CASSQGWQGAMMFF,TGCGCCAGCAGCCAAGGGTGGCAGGGGGCAATGATGTTTTTT,NA,TRBJ1-4,TRBD1,TRBV4-3
CSARDRSGQNSNQPQHF,TGCAGTGCTAGAGATCGGTCGGGGCAGAATAGCAATCAGCCCCAGCATTTT,NA,TRBJ1-5,NA,TRBV20-1
CSASAQDLKHGYTF,TGCAGTGCTAGTGCACAGGACCTCAAACATGGCTACACCTTC,NA,TRBJ1-2,NA,TRBV20-1
CSAIHGEAMGYGYTF,TGCAGTGCCATTCATGGCGAGGCGATGGGATATGGCTACACCTTC,NA,TRBJ1-2,NA,TRBV20-1
CASRWSPGTGINEKLFF,TGCGCCAGTCGCTGGTCCCCCGGGACAGGGATTAATGAAAAACTGTTTTTT,NA,TRBJ1-4,TRBD1,TRBV5-1
CASSFPGSGNTIYF,TGTGCCAGCAGCTTTCCAGGGTCTGGAAACACCATATATTTT,NA,TRBJ1-3,NA,TRBV7-6
CASSLGDRREKLFF,TGTGCCAGCAGCTTGGGGGACAGGCGGGAAAAACTGTTTTTT,few,TRBJ1-4,TRBD1,TRBV7-9
CASSPSDLASGSDEQFF,TGTGCCAGCTCACCATCGGACTTGGCTAGCGGGAGCGATGAGCAGTTCTTC,NA,TRBJ2-1,TRBD2,TRBV18
CASSWTGGHTEAFF,TGCGCCAGCAGCTGGACAGGGGGACACACTGAAGCTTTCTTT,NA,TRBJ1-1,TRBD1,TRBV5-1
CASSLVGAGANVLTF,TGCGCCAGCAGCTTGGTTGGGGCTGGGGCCAACGTCCTGACTTTC,NA,TRBJ2-6,NA,TRBV5-1
CASSLGGAGGVGTEAFF,TGCGCCAGCAGCCTTGGGGGTGCGGGGGGCGTGGGCACTGAAGCTTTCTTT,few,TRBJ1-1,NA,TRBV4-1
CASSALAGESNEQFF,TGCGCCAGCAGCGCCCTAGCGGGAGAAAGCAATGAGCAGTTCTTC,few,TRBJ2-1,TRBD2,TRBV5-1
CASRGLAGLANTGELFF,TGTGCCAGCAGAGGACTAGCGGGGCTCGCGAACACCGGGGAGCTGTTTTTT,NA,TRBJ2-2,TRBD2,TRBV6-2/TRBV6-3
CSVDSGQGYGYTF,TGCAGCGTTGACTCGGGACAGGGATATGGCTACACCTTC,NA,TRBJ1-2,TRBD1,TRBV29-1
CASSHRGPGAGPEAFF,TGTGCCAGCAGCCATCGGGGCCCCGGGGCCGGGCCTGAAGCTTTCTTT,NA,TRBJ1-1,NA,TRBV14
CASFGITDTQYF,TGTGCCAGCTTTGGGATCACAGATACGCAGTATTTT,once,TRBJ2-3,NA,TRBV25-1
CASLLGAGAATEAFF,TGTGCCAGCCTTTTGGGAGCAGGGGCGGCCACTGAAGCTTTCTTT,NA,TRBJ1-1,NA,TRBV12-3/TRBV12-4
CASSEGLGYGYTF,TGTGCCAGCAGTGAGGGTTTGGGTTATGGCTACACCTTC,NA,TRBJ1-2,NA,TRBV2
CASSQAFGTNEQFF,TGCGCCAGCAGCCAAGCGTTTGGTACGAATGAGCAGTTCTTC,NA,TRBJ2-1,NA,TRBV4-3
CASSQDSAGGITEAFF,TGTGCCAGCAGCCAAGATTCGGCAGGGGGGATCACTGAAGCTTTCTTT,few,TRBJ1-1,TRBD1,TRBV4-2
CASSLALLSRAYNEQFF,TGTGCCAGCAGTTTAGCGCTATTGTCCCGCGCCTACAATGAGCAGTTCTTC,few,TRBJ2-1,NA,TRBV12-3/TRBV12-4
CSVGPRQGRVHYGYTF,TGCAGCGTTGGCCCTCGACAGGGACGAGTCCACTATGGCTACACCTTC,NA,TRBJ1-2,TRBD1,TRBV29-1
CSARARDDGAQYF,TGCAGTGCTAGGGCAAGGGACGACGGGGCCCAGTACTTC,NA,TRBJ2-7,NA,TRBV20-1
CASTTSVRGLSTGELFF,TGTGCCAGCACCACTTCAGTACGGGGGCTCAGCACCGGGGAGCTGTTTTTT,NA,TRBJ2-2,NA,TRBV12-3/TRBV12-4
CATSTPAGLSDTQYF,TGTGCCACCTCCACCCCAGCGGGATTATCAGATACGCAGTATTTT,NA,TRBJ2-3,TRBD2,TRBV24-1
CASSYSLLAGGPWRETQYF,TGTGCCAGCAGTTACTCGCTCCTAGCGGGAGGGCCCTGGAGGGAGACCCAGTACTTC,NA,TRBJ2-5,TRBD2,TRBV6-5
CSARATGAQNTGELFF,TGCAGTGCTAGAGCTACAGGGGCCCAGAACACCGGGGAGCTGTTTTTT,few,TRBJ2-2,TRBD1,TRBV20-1
CASSVGTGGQPQHF,TGTGCCAGCAGTGTCGGGACAGGGGGCCAGCCCCAGCATTTT,NA,TRBJ1-5,TRBD1,TRBV25-1
CASSLDRAYTDTQYF,TGCGCCAGCAGCTTAGACAGGGCCTATACAGATACGCAGTATTTT,NA,TRBJ2-3,TRBD1,TRBV4-3
CASSFGTTSSYEQYF,TGTGCCAGCAGCTTCGGGACAACGAGCTCCTACGAGCAGTACTTC,NA,TRBJ2-7,NA,TRBV5-5
CASSFLTSGGTRETQYF,TGTGCCAGCAGTTTTTTGACTAGCGGAGGGACGAGAGAGACCCAGTACTTC,few,TRBJ2-5,TRBD2,TRBV27
CASRAGTANTGELFF,TGTGCCAGCAGAGCCGGGACAGCGAACACCGGGGAGCTGTTTTTT,few,TRBJ2-2,TRBD1,TRBV6-2/TRBV6-3
CASSSPTYGYTF,TGTGCCAGCAGTTCCCCGACTTATGGCTACACCTTC,few,TRBJ1-2,NA,TRBV12-3/TRBV12-4
CASSSGQGFETQYF,TGTGCCAGCAGCTCCGGACAGGGTTTTGAGACCCAGTACTTC,NA,TRBJ2-5,TRBD1,TRBV7-2
CASSYSTSGYEQYF,TGTGCCAGCAGTTACTCGACTAGCGGCTACGAGCAGTACTTC,NA,TRBJ2-7,TRBD2,TRBV6-5
CASSLLSGNNEQFF,TGTGCCAGCAGCCTCCTTAGCGGGAACAATGAGCAGTTCTTC,few,TRBJ2-1,TRBD2,TRBV4-2
CASSLSGRASEQYF,TGTGCCAGCAGTCTCAGCGGGAGGGCCTCCGAGCAGTACTTC,NA,TRBJ2-7,TRBD2,TRBV2
CSVVSGTANQPQHF,TGCAGCGTTGTTTCCGGGACAGCCAATCAGCCCCAGCATTTT,few,TRBJ1-5,TRBD1,TRBV29-1
CASSLALIPGKGYTF,TGTGCCAGCAGTTTAGCGCTAATCCCGGGAAAGGGCTACACCTTC,few,TRBJ1-2,NA,TRBV12-3/TRBV12-4
CASSRTSGRMEETQYF,TGTGCCAGCAGCCGAACTAGCGGGAGGATGGAAGAGACCCAGTACTTC,NA,TRBJ2-5,TRBD2,TRBV3-1
CASSVQPSPGNTIYF,TGTGCCAGCAGCGTTCAACCCAGTCCTGGAAACACCATATATTTT,once,TRBJ1-3,NA,TRBV9
CSVEEGRLLTDTQYF,TGCAGCGTTGAGGAGGGACGTCTACTCACAGATACGCAGTATTTT,few,TRBJ2-3,NA,TRBV29-1
CASSYSGSMNTEAFF,TGTGCCAGCAGTTACTCGGGGTCCATGAACACTGAAGCTTTCTTT,few,TRBJ1-1,NA,TRBV6-2/TRBV6-3
CASSLKASPYNEQFF,TGTGCCAGCAGCTTAAAGGCTAGCCCCTACAATGAGCAGTTCTTC,NA,TRBJ2-1,NA,TRBV7-2
CASSWAGLGNQPQHF,TGTGCCAGCAGCTGGGCAGGGCTTGGCAATCAGCCCCAGCATTTT,few,TRBJ1-5,NA,TRBV7-2
CASSSSGRAHVGTGELFF,TGTGCCAGCAGTTCTAGCGGGAGGGCCCACGTTGGCACCGGGGAGCTGTTTTTT,few,TRBJ2-2,TRBD2,TRBV12-3/TRBV12-4
CASSFGGANVLTF,TGTGCCAGCAGCTTCGGGGGGGCCAACGTCCTGACTTTC,many,TRBJ2-6,NA,TRBV5-6
CASSLGTSGMGKQFF,TGTGCCAGCAGCCTCGGGACTAGCGGGATGGGTAAGCAGTTCTTC,many,TRBJ2-1,TRBD2,TRBV7-8
CASSRPGDNTGELFF,TGTGCCAGCAGCCGGCCGGGTGACAACACCGGGGAGCTGTTTTTT,many,TRBJ2-2,NA,TRBV4-2
CASSLGTGAYSNQPQHF,TGTGCCAGCAGCCTAGGGACAGGAGCTTATAGCAATCAGCCCCAGCATTTT,few,TRBJ1-5,TRBD1,TRBV4-2
CASSPHRGLRNTEAFF,TGTGCCAGCAGTCCCCACAGGGGGCTGAGGAACACTGAAGCTTTCTTT,few,TRBJ1-1,TRBD1,TRBV28
CASNVLGRSSYNEQFF,TGTGCCAGCAATGTTCTCGGGCGTAGTTCCTACAATGAGCAGTTCTTC,few,TRBJ2-1,NA,TRBV7-8